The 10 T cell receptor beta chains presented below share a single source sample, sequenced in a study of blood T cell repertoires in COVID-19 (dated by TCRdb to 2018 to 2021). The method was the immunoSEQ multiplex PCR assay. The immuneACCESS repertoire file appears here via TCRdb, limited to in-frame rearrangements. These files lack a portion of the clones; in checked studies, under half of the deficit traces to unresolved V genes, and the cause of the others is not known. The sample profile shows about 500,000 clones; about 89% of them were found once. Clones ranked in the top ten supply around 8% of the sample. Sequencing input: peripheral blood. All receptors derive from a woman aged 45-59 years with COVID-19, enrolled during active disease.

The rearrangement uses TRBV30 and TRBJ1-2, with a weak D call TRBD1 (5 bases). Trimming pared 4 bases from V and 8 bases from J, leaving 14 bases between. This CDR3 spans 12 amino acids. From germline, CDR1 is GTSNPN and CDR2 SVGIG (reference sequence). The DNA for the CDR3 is TGTGCCTGGACCCCAGGGCAGGGCGGCTACACCTTC. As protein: CAWTPGQGGYTF.

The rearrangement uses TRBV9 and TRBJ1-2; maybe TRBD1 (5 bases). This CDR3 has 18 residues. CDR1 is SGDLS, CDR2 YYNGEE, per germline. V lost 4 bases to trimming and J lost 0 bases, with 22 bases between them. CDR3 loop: CASSPLRDGGIPNYGYTF. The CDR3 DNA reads TGTGCCAGCAGCCCCTTGAGGGACGGGGGGATCCCTAACTATGGCTACACCTTC.

CDR3 region: CATSSTGGLPDTQYF. DNA for the CDR3: TGTGCCACCAGCAGCACAGGGGGCCTCCCAGATACGCAGTATTTT. The rearrangement uses TRBV15 and TRBJ2-3; 9 bases agree with TRBD1. The CDR3 extends over 15 amino acids. In germline, CDR1 is LNHNV, CDR2 YYDKDF (reference sequence). Trimming removed 3 bases from V and 4 bases from J; junction bases left unmatched: 5.

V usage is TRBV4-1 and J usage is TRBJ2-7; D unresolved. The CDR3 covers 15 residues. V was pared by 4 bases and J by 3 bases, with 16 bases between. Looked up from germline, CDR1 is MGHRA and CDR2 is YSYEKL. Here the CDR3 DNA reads TGCGCCAGCAGCCTAGACTTCCAGGCGTACTACGAGCAGTACTTC. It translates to CASSLDFQAYYEQYF.

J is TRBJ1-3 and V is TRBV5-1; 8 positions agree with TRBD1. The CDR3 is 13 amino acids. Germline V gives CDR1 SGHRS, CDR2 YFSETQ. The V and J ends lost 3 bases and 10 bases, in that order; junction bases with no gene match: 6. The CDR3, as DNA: TGCGCCAGCAGCTCGGACAGGGAAGATACCATATATTTT. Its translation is CASSSDREDTIYF.

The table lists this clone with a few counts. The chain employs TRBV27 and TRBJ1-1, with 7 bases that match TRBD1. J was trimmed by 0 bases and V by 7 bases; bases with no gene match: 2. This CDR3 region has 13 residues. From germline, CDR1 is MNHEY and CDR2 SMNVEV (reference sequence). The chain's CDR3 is CASKGALNTEAFF. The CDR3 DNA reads TGTGCCAGCAAGGGGGCTTTGAACACTGAAGCTTTCTTT.

This chain's CDR3 is CASSELAGGGGELFF. CDR3 nucleotides: TGTGCCAGCAGTGAACTAGCGGGGGGTGGCGGGGAGCTGTTTTTT. The chain combines TRBV6-1 with TRBJ2-2; 11 bases line up with TRBD2. The CDR3 spans 15 residues. V lost 2 bases and J lost 7; bases outside the gene matches: 3. Germline assignment: CDR1 MNHNS and CDR2 SASEGT.

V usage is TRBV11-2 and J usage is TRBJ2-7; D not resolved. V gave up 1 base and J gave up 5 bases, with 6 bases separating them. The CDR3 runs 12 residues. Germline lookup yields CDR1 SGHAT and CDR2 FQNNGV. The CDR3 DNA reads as TGTGCCAGCAGCTTAGTTCCTGACGAGCAGTACTTC. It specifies CASSLVPDEQYF.

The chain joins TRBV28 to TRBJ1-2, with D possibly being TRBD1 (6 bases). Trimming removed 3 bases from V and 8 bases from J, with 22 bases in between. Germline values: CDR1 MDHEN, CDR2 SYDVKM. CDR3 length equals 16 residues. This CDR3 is CASSLGGGYRASGYTF. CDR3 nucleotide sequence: TGTGCCAGCAGTTTGGGGGGGGGATACAGGGCCTCGGGCTACACCTTC.

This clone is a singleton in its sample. CDR3 bases: TGTGCCAGCATCCCCGGGGGGGTGGATACGCAGTATTTT. This translates into CASIPGGVDTQYF. The V gene is TRBV6-5, the J gene TRBJ2-3; 8 bases agree with TRBD2. Trimming took 7 bases from V and 6 from J; bases not matched to a gene: 6. Germline assignment: CDR1 MNHEY and CDR2 SVGAGI. CDR3 length equals 13 residues.